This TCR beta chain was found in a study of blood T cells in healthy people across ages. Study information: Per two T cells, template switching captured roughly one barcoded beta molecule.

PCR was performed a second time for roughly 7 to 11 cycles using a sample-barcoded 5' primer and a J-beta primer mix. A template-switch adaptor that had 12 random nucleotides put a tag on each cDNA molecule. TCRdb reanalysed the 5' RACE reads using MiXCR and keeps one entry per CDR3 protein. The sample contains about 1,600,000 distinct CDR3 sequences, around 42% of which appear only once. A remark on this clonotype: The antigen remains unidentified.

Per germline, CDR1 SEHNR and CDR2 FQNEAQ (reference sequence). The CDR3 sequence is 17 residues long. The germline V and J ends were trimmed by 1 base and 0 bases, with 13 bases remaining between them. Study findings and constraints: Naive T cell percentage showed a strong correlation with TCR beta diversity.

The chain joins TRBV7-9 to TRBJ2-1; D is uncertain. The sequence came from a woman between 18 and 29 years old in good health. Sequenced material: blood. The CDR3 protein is CASSLVGDPSSYNEQFF. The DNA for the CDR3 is TGTGCCAGCAGCTTAGTTGGAGATCCCAGCTCCTACAATGAGCAGTTCTTC.